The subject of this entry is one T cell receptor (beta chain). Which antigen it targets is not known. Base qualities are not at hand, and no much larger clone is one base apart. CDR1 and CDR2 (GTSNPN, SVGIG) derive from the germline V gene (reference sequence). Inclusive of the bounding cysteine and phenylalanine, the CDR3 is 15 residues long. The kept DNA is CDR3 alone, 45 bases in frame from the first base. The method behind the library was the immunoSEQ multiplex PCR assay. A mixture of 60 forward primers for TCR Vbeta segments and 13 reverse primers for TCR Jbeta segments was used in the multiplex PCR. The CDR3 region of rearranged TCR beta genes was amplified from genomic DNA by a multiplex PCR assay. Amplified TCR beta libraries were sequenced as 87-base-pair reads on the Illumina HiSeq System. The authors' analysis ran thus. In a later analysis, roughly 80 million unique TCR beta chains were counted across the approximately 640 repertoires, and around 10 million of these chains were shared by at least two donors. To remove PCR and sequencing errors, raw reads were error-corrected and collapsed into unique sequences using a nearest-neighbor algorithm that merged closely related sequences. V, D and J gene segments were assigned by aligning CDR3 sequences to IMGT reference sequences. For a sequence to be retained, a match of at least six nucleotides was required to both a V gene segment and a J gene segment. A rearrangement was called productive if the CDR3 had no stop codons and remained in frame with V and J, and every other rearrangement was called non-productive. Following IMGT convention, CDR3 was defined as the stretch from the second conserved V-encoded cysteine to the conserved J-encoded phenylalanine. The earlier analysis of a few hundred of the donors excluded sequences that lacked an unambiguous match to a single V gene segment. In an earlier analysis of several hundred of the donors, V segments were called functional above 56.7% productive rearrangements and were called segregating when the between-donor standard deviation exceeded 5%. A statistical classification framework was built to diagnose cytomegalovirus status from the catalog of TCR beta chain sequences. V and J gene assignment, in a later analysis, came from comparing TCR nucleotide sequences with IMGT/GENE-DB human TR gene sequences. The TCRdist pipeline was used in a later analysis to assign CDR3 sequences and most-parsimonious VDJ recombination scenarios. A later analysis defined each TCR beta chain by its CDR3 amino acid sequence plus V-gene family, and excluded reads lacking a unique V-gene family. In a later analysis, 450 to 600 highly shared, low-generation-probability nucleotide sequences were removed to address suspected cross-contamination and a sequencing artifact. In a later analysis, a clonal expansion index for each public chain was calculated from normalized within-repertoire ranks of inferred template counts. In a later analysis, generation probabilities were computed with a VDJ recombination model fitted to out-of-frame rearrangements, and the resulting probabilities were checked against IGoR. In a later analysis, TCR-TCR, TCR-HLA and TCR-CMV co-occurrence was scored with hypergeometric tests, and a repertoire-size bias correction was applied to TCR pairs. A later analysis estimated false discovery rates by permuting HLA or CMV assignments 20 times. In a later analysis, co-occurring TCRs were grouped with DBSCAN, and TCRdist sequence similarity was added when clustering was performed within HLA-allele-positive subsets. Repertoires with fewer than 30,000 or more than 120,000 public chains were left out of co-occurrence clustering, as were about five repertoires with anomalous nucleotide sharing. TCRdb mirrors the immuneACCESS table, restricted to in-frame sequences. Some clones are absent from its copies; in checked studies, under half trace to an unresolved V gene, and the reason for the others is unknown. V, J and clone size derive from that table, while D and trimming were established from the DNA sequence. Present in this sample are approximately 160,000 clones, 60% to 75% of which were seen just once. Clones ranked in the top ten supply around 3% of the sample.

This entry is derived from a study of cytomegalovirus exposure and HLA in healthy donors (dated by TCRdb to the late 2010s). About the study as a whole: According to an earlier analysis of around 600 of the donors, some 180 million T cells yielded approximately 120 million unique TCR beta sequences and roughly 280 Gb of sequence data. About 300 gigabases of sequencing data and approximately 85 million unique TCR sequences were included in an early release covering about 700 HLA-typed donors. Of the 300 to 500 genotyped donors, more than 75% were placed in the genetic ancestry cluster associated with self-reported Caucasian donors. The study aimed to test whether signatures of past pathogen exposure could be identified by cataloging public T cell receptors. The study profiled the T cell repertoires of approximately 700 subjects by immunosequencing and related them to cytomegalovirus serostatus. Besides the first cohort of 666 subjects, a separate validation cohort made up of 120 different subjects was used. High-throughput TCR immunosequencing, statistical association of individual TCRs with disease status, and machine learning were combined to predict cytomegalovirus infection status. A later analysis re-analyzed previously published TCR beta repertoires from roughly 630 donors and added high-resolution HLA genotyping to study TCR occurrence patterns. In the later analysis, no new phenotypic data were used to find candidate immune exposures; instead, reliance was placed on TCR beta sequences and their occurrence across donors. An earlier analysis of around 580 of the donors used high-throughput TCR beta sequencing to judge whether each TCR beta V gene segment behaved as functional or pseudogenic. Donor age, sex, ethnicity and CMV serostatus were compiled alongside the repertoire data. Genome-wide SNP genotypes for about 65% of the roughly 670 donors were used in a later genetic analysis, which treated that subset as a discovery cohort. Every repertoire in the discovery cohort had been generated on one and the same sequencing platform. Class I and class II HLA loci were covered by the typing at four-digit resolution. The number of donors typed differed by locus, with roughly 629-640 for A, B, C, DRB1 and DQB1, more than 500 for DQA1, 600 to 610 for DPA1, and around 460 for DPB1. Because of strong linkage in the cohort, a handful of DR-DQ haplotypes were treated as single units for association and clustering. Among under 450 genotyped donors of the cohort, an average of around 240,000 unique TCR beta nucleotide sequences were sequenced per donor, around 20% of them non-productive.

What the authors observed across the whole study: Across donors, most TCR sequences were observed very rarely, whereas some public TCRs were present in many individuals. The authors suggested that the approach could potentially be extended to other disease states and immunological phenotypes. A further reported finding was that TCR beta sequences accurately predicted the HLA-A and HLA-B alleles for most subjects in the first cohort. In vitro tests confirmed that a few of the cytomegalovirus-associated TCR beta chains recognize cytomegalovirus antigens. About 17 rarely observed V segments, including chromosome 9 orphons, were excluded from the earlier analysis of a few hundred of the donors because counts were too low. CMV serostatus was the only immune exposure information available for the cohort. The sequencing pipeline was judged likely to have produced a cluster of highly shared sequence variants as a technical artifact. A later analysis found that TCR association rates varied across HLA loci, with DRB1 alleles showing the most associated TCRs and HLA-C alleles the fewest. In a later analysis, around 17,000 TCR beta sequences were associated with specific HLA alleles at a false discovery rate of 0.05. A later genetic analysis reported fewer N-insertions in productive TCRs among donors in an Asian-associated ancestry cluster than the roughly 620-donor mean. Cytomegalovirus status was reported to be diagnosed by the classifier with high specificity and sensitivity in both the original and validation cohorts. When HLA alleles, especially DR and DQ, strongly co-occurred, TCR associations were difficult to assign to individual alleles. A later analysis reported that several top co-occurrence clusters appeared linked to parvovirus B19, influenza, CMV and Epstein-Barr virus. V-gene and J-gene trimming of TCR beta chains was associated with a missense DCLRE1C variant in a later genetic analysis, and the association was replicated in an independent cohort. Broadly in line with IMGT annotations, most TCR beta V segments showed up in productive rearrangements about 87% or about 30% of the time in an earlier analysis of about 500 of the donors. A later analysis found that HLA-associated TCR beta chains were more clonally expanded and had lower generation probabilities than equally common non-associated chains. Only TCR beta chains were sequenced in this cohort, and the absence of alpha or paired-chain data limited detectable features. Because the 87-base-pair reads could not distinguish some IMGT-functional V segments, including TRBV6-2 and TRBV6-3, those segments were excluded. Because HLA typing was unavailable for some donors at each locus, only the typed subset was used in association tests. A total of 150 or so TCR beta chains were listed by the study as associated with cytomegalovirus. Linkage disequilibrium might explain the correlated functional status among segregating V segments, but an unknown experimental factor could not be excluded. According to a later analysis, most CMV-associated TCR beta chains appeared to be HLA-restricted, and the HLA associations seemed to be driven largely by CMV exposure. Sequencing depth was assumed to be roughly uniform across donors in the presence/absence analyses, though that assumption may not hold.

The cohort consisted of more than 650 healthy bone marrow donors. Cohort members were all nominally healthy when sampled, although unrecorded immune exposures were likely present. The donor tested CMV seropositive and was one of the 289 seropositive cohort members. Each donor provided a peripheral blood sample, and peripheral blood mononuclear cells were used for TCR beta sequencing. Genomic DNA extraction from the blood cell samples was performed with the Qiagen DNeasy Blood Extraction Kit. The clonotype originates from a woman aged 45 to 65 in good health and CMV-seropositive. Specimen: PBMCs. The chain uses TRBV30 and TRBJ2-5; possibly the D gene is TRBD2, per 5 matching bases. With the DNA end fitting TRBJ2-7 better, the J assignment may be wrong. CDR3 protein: CAWSTGISPTYEQYF. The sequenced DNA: TGTGCCTGGAGCACCGGGATCTCACCCACCTACGAGCAGTACTTC.